This T cell receptor beta chain appears in the sequencing data of a study of glioma-infiltrating T cells after dendritic cell vaccination. Study information: Between 2003 and 2012, patients got autologous tumor lysate-pulsed dendritic cell vaccines.

Germline CDR1 is SGHDT and CDR2 is YYEEEE. The CDR3 covers 13 residues. J was trimmed by 10 bases and V by 4 bases; bases with no gene match: 4. Repertoires were generated with immunoSEQ multiplex PCR, while TCRdb's copy carries only in-frame clones and drops some. The sample has under 100,000 clones, roughly 90% seen once. The clonotype originates from a human donor with glioblastoma. Sequencing used blood, obtained before dendritic cell vaccination. This chain uses TRBV5-6 with TRBJ1-4; 10 nucleotides align to TRBD1. CDR3 amino acids: CASSQGTGAKLFF. The CDR3 region has the DNA TGTGCCAGCAGCCAAGGGACAGGGGCAAAACTGTTTTTT.